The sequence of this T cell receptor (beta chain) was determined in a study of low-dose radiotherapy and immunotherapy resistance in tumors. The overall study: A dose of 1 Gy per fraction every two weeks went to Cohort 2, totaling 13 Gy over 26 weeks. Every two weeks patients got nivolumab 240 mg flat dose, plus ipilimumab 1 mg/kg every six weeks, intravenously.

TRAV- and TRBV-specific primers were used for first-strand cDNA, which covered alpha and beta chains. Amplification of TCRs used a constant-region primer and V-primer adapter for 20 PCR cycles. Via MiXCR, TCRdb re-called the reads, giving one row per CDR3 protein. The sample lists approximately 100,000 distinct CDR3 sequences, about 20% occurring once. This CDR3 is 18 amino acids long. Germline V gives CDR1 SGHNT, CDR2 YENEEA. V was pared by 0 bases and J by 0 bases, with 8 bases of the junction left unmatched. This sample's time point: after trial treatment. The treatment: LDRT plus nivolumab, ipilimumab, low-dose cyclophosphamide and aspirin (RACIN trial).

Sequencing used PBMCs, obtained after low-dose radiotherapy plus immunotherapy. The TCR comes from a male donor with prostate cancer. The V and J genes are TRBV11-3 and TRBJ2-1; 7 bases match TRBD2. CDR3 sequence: CASSLDHGGSTSYNEQFF. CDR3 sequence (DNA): TGTGCCAGCAGCTTAGATCATGGCGGGAGCACCTCCTACAATGAGCAGTTCTTC.